The clone carrying this T cell receptor beta chain appeared a few times. TCRbeta library construction was performed incorporating unique molecular identifiers. TCRdb re-analysed the PCR reads in MiXCR, keeping a single row per CDR3 protein. This table holds 490,000 or so distinct CDR3 sequences, around 13% found once. These data come from a study of T-cell reconstitution after alpha-beta-depleted transplantation in children. Trimming pared 5 bases from V and 5 bases from J, leaving 18 bases between. This CDR3 region has 14 residues. Germline CDR1 and CDR2: SQVTM and ANQGSEA. The gene calls are TRBV29-1 and TRBJ2-5; possibly TRBD2 for D (8 bases). The material sequenced was PBMCs from the stem cell graft donor, taken from the stem cell graft. This receptor was taken from a human donor who donated a stem cell graft to a child with combined immunodeficiency. Written as DNA, the CDR3 is TGCAGCGTTACAGTAGGGGGCGGGAGGGAGACCCAGTACTTC. It codes for CSVTVGGGRETQYF.